The 8 T cell receptor beta chains listed next were all sequenced from one sample in a study (dated by TCRdb to 2021 to 2024). The method behind the library was the immunoSEQ multiplex PCR assay. Entries here come from immuneACCESS through TCRdb and include only in-frame sequences with V and J called. Some clones fail to appear in such tables; in the studies checked, an unresolved V gene covers under half of the shortfall, and the cause of the remainder is unknown. Recorded for this sample are approximately 70,000 clones; 80% to 95% of them occurred a single time. The top ten clonotypes cover 4% to 4.5% of the sample. Input material: PBMCs. These receptors came from a man aged 40-49 years with rheumatoid arthritis.

The chain couples TRBV2 to TRBJ1-1; D possibly corresponds to TRBD1 (5 bases). V lost 7 bases to trimming and J lost 4 bases, with 16 bases between them. Looked up from germline, CDR1 is SNHLY and CDR2 is FYNNEI. This CDR3 region has 14 residues. The CDR3 sequence: CASNLGPLRTEAFF. DNA for the CDR3: TGTGCCAGCAATTTGGGACCCCTCCGCACTGAAGCTTTCTTT.

The chain is built from TRBV4-2 and TRBJ2-1; TRBD2 agrees at 8 bases. V dropped 0 bases and J dropped 5; count of bases not matched to a gene: 6. Germline V lookup: CDR1 LGHNA, CDR2 YNFKEQ. This CDR3 has 16 residues. CDR3 in DNA: TGTGCCAGCAGCCAAGAGGAGGCGGGGGGTCACAATGAGCAGTTCTTC. This codes for CASSQEEAGGHNEQFF.

The chain couples TRBV29-1 to TRBJ1-3, with TRBD1 matching 9 bases. In germline, CDR1 is SQVTM, CDR2 ANQGSEA. The CDR3 runs 14 residues. Unmatched junction bases numbered 0, after V lost 3 bases and J lost 0 bases. The CDR3 DNA is TGCAGCGTTGAGGACAGGGGCTCTGGAAACACCATATATTTT. The encoded protein is CSVEDRGSGNTIYF.

This chain links TRBV11-3 with TRBJ1-1; D perhaps matches TRBD1 (6 bases). Trimming shortened V by 8 bases and J by 0 bases, and 10 bases separated the two germline ends. Germline-derived CDR1 and CDR2 are SGHNT and YENEEA. The CDR3 loop spans 13 amino acids. CDR3 in DNA: TGTGCCAGCGCTCGGGGGCTGAACACTGAAGCTTTCTTT. Translation gives CASARGLNTEAFF.

For this clone: At one end the junction does not follow the germline gene, possibly because of a read error. This chain links TRBV7-7 with TRBJ2-1; TRBD2 aligns across 12 bases. The length of the CDR3 is 15 residues. Germline V gene lookup returns CDR1 SSHAT and CDR2 FNYEAQ (reference sequence). The CDR3 DNA reads as TGTGCTAGCAGCCGAGGGACTAGCGGGCAAAATGAGCAGTTCTTC. It specifies CASSRGTSGQNEQFF.

The chain combines TRBV4-2 with TRBJ1-2; a possible D gene is TRBD1 (5 bases). The germline V gene encodes CDR1 LGHNA and CDR2 YNFKEQ. Trimming stripped 3 bases from V and 0 bases from J, with 11 bases between. The CDR3 runs to 15 residues. The CDR3 sequence is CASSHRDGANYGYTF. CDR3 coding DNA: TGTGCCAGCAGCCACCGGGACGGCGCTAACTATGGCTACACCTTC.

J is TRBJ1-2 and V is TRBV19; a weak D match, TRBD1 (6 bases). Germline CDR1 is LNHDA and CDR2 is SQIVND (reference sequence). The CDR3 runs 13 residues. The V end lost 5 bases, the J end lost 6 bases, and 13 bases lay between the germline ends. CDR3 region: CASSPTGGHGYTF. CDR3 DNA sequence: TGTGCCAGTAGTCCGACCGGGGGGCATGGCTACACCTTC.

This sequence joins TRBV7-2 and TRBJ1-3; the D gene is possibly TRBD1 (5 bases). The V end was cut by 1 base, the J end by 4 bases, with 8 bases between. This CDR3 has 14 residues. Germline loops: CDR1 SGHTA, CDR2 FQGNSA. In DNA, the CDR3 is TGTGCCAGCAGCTTAGACGGGGCCGGAAACACCATATATTTT. Translation: CASSLDGAGNTIYF.